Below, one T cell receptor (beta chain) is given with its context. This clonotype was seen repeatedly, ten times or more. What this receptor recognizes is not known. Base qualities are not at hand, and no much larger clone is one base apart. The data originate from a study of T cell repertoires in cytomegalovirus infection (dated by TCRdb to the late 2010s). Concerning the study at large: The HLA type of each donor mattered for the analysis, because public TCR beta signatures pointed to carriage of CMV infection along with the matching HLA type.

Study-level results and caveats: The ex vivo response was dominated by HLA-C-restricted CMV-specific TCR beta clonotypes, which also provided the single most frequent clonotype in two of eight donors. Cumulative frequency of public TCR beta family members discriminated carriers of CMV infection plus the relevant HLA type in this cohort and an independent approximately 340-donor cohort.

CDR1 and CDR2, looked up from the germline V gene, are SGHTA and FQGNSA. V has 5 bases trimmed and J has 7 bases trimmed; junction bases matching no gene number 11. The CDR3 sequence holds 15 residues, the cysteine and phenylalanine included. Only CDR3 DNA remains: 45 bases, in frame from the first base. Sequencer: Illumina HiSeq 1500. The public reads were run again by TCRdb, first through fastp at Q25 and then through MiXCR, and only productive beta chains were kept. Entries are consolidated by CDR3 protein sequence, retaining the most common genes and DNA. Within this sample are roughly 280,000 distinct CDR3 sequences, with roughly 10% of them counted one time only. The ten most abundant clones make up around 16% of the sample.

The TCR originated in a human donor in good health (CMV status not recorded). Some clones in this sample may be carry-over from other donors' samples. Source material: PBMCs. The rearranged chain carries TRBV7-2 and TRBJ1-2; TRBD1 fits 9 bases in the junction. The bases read TGTGCCAGCAGCGCTATTCCGGGACAGGGTCTTGGCTACACCTTC. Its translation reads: CASSAIPGQGLGYTF.